This TCR beta chain was retrieved from a study of cytomegalovirus exposure and HLA in healthy donors. Broader study findings: Reportedly, diagnosis of cytomegalovirus status by the classifier showed high specificity and sensitivity. Sequencing depth across donors, presence/absence analyses assumed, was roughly uniform.

The CDR3 has 19 residues. The V gene end was trimmed by 2 bases and the J gene end by 6 bases; junction bases not matched to a gene: 11. CDR1 is MNHNS, CDR2 SASEGT, per germline. Participants comprised healthy donors of bone marrow. Points on this clone: The antigen remains undetermined.

PCR used 60 Vbeta primers and 13 Jbeta primers. Repertoires were generated with immunoSEQ multiplex PCR, while TCRdb's copy carries only in-frame clones and drops some. The sample includes around 140,000 clones, approximately 8.9% of them seen just once. The chain joins TRBV6-1 to TRBJ2-2, with TRBD2 matching over 14 bases. Sequenced sample: PBMCs. The receptor's source is a woman in her forties in good health and CMV-seropositive. Here the CDR3 reads CASSETGTSGGSLAGELFF. CDR3 coding DNA: TGTGCCAGCAGTGAAACCGGGACTAGCGGGGGATCGTTAGCCGGGGAGCTGTTTTTT.